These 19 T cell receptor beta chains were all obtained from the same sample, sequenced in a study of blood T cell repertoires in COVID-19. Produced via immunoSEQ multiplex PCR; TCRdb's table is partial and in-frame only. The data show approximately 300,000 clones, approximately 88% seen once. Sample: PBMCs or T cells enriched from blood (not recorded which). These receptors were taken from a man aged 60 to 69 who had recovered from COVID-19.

CDR3 DNA: TGTGCCAGCAGCGCGGGGACTGCCCCAGGGAATGAGCAGTTCTTC. It encodes CASSAGTAPGNEQFF. J is TRBJ2-1 and V is TRBV11-3, with a tentative D call TRBD2 (6 bases). Trimming left V 5 bases short and J 7 bases short, with 18 bases between. Germline V gene lookup returns CDR1 SGHNT and CDR2 YENEEA. CDR3 size: 15 residues.

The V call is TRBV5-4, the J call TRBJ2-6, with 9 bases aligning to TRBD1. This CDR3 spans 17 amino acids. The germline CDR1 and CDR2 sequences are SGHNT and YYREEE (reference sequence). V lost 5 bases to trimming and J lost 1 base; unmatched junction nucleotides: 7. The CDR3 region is CASRPGQGLSGANVLTF. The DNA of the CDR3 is TGTGCCAGCAGACCGGGACAGGGCCTTTCTGGGGCCAACGTCCTGACTTTC.

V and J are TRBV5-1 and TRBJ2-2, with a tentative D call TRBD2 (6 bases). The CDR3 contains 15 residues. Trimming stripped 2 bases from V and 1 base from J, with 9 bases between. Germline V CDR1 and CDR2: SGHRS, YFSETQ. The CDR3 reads CASSFRGGNTGELFF. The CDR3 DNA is TGCGCCAGCAGCTTCCGGGGAGGGAACACCGGGGAGCTGTTTTTT.

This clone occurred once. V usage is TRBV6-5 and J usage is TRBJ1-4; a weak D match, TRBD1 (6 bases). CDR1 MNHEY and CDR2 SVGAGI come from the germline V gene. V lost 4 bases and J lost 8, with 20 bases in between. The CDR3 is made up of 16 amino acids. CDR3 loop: CASSSIMTGGREKLFF. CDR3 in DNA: TGTGCCAGCAGTTCCATTATGACAGGTGGTAGGGAAAAACTGTTTTTT.

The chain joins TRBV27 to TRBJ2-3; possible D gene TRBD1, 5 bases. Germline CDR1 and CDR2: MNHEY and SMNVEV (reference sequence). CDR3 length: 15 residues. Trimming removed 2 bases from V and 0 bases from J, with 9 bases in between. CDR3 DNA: TGTGCCAGCAGTTTAGTCCAGGGTAGCACAGATACGCAGTATTTT. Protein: CASSLVQGSTDTQYF.

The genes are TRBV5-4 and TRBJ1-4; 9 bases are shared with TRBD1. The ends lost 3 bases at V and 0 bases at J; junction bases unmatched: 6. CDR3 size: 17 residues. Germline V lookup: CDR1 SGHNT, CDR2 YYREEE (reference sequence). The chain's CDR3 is CASSSGQGTSTNEKLFF. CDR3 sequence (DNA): TGTGCCAGCAGCTCCGGACAGGGGACTTCAACTAATGAAAAACTGTTTTTT.

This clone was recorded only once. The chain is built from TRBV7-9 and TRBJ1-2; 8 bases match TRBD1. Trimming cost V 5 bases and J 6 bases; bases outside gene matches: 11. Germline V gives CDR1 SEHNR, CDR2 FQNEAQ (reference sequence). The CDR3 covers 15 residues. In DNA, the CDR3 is TGTGCCAGCAGCCGAGGACAGGGAGTCACCGATGGCTACACCTTC. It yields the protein CASSRGQGVTDGYTF. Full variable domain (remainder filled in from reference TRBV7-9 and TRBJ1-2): DTGVSQNPRHKITKRGQNVTFRCDPISEHNRLYWYRQTLGQGPEFLTYFQNEAQLEKSRLLSDRFSAERPKGSFSTLEIQRTEQGDSAMYLCASSRGQGVTDGYTFGSGTRLTVV.

CDR3 sequence (DNA): TGTGCCAGCAGCTTAGGTGTTCGTAGCGGGCCCTACAATGAGCAGTTCTTC. This codes for CASSLGVRSGPYNEQFF. This chain joins TRBV5-4 and TRBJ2-1, with TRBD2 matching 7 bases. CDR3 size: 17 residues. The junction had 10 bases not matched to a gene; V was cut back by 2 bases and J by 2 bases. Germline V CDR1 and CDR2: SGHNT, YYREEE (reference sequence).

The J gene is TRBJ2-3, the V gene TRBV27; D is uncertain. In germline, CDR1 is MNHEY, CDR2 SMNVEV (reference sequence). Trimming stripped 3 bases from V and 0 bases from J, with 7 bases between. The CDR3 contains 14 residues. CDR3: CASSFHSSTDTQYF. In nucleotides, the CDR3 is TGTGCCAGCAGTTTCCATAGTAGCACAGATACGCAGTATTTT.

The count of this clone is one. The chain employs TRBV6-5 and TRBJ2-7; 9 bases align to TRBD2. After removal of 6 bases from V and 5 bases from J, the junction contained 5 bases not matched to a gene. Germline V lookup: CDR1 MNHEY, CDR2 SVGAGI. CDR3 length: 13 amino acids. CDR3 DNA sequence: TGTGCCAGCAGCCTTATAGCGGGAGACGAGCAGTACTTC. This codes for CASSLIAGDEQYF.

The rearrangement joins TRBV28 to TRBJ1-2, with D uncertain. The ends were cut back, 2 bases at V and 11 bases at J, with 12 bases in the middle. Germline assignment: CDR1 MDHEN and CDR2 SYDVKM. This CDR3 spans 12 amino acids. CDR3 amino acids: CASSLAHGEYTF. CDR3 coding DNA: TGTGCCAGCAGTTTAGCACACGGAGAGTACACCTTC.

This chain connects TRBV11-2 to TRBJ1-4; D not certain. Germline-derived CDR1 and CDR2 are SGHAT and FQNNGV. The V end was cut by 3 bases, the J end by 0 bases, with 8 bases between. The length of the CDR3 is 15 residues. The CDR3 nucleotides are TGTGCCAGCAGCTTTCGAGAGGCAACTAATGAAAAACTGTTTTTT. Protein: CASSFREATNEKLFF.

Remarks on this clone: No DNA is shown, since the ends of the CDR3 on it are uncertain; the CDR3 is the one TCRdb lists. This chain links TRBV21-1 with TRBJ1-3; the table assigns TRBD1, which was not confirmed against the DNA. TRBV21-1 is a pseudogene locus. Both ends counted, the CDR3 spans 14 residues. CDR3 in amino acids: CASSKVGRGNTIYF.

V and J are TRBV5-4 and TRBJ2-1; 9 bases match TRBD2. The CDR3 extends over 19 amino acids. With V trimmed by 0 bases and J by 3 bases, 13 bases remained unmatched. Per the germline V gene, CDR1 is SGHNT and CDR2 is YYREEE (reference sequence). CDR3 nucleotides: TGTGCCAGCAGCTTGGAGCGGAGGCGGGGCGGGAGGGGCTACAATGAGCAGTTCTTC. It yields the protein CASSLERRRGGRGYNEQFF. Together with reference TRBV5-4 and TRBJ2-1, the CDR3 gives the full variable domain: ETGVTQSPTHLIKTRGQQVTLRCSSQSGHNTVSWYQQALGQGPQFIFQYYREEENGRGNFPPRFSGLQFPNYSSELNVNALELDDSALYLCASSLERRRGGRGYNEQFFGPGTRLTVL.

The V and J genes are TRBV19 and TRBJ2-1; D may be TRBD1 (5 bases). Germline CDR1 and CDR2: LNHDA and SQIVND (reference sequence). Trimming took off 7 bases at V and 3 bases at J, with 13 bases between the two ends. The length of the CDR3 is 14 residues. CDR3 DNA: TGTGCCAGTATGAAGGGGCAGGGCTACAATGAGCAGTTCTTC. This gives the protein CASMKGQGYNEQFF.

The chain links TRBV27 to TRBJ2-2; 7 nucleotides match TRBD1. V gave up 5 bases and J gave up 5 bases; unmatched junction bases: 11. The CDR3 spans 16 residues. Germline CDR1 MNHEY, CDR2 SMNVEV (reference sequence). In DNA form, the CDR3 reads TGTGCCAGCAGTGCGTTGGGGACAGCCGGGACCGGGGAGCTGTTTTTT. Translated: CASSALGTAGTGELFF.

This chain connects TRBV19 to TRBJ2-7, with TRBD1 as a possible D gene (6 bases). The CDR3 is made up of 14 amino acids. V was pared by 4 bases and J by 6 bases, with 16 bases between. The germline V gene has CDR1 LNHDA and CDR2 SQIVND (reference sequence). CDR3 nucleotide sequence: TGTGCCAGTAGTACCCGGACAGATAGCTCCGAGCAGTACTTC. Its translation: CASSTRTDSSEQYF.

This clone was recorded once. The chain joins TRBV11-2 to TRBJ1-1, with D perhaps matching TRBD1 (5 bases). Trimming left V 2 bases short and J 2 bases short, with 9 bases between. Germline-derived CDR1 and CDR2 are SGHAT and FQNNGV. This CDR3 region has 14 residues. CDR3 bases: TGTGCCAGCAGCTTATTAGGGGTTAACACTGAAGCTTTCTTT. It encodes CASSLLGVNTEAFF.

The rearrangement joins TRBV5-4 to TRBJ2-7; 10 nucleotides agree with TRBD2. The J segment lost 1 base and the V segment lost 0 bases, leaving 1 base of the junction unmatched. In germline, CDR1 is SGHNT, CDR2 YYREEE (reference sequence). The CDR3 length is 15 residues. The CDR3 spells CASSLAAGGSYEQYF. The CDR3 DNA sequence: TGTGCCAGCAGCTTGGCAGCGGGGGGGTCCTACGAGCAGTACTTC.